Shown below are 6 T cell receptor beta chains from a single sample sequenced in a study of blood T cell repertoires in COVID-19. Repertoires were generated with immunoSEQ multiplex PCR, while TCRdb's copy carries only in-frame clones and drops some. Seen here are approximately 270,000 clones, 75% to 90% observed once, and the top ten hold 3.5% to 4.5%. The sequencing input was PBMCs or T cells enriched from blood (not recorded which). The receptors originated from a young woman who had recovered from COVID-19.

The genes are TRBV5-1 and TRBJ2-3; 10 nucleotides match TRBD2. The CDR3 runs to 16 residues. Trimming at V came to 0 bases and at J to 2 bases, leaving 3 bases not matched to a gene. Germline lookup yields CDR1 SGHRS and CDR2 YFSETQ. DNA of the CDR3: TGCGCCAGCAGCTTGGAAACTAGCGGGATCACAGATACGCAGTATTTT. It is translated as CASSLETSGITDTQYF. The whole variable domain, remainder taken from reference TRBV5-1 and TRBJ2-3, is KAGVTQTPRYLIKTRGQQVTLSCSPISGHRSVSWYQQTPGQGLQFLFEYFSETQRNKGNFPGRFSGRQFSNSRSEMNVSTLELGDSALYLCASSLETSGITDTQYFGPGTRLTVL.

V usage is TRBV11-2 and J usage is TRBJ1-3, with TRBD1 as a possible D gene (5 bases). This CDR3 is built from 16 residues. In germline, CDR1 is SGHAT, CDR2 FQNNGV. Trimming took 3 bases from V and 0 from J, leaving 12 bases between them. CDR3 in amino acids: CASSFVGTSSGNTIYF. CDR3 nucleotide sequence: TGTGCCAGCAGCTTTGTAGGGACTTCCTCTGGAAACACCATATATTTT.

This sequence joins TRBV28 and TRBJ1-1, with D uncertain. The V end lost 7 bases, the J end lost 9 bases, and 21 bases lay between the germline ends. The length of the CDR3 is 14 residues. Germline V gene data show CDR1 as MDHEN and CDR2 as SYDVKM. The CDR3 is CASNKPVRTEKAFF. The CDR3 nucleotides read TGTGCCAGCAATAAACCCGTACGGACTGAGAAAGCTTTCTTT.

The chain's CDR3 is CASSLGSYGYTF. Written as DNA, the CDR3 is TGTGCCAGCAGTTTAGGCAGCTATGGCTACACCTTC. The chain joins TRBV28 to TRBJ1-2; D is ambiguous. Germline CDR1 reads MDHEN; CDR2 reads SYDVKM. Trimming removed 2 bases at V and 4 bases at J, with 5 bases between. CDR3 length equals 12 residues.

The DNA of the CDR3 is TGTGCCAGCAGTTTATACAGGGAAAGTGGCTACACCTTC. This encodes CASSLYRESGYTF. The chain has TRBV27 and TRBJ1-2, with a possible D match to TRBD1 (6 bases). With 1 base removed from V and 7 bases from J, the gap between germline ends came to 10 bases. This CDR3 spans 13 amino acids. CDR1 MNHEY and CDR2 SMNVEV come from the germline V gene (reference sequence).

The chain carries TRBV5-4 and TRBJ1-2, with 7 bases aligning to TRBD1. Trimming removed 4 bases from V and 1 base from J; junction bases left unmatched: 13. CDR3 length: 17 residues. Germline V lookup: CDR1 SGHNT, CDR2 YYREEE (reference sequence). The CDR3 DNA is TGTGCCAGCAGCCGTACTTCCGGGACAGCGATTAACTATGGCTACACCTTC. It specifies CASSRTSGTAINYGYTF. Full variable domain (missing parts from reference TRBV5-4 and TRBJ1-2): ETGVTQSPTHLIKTRGQQVTLRCSSQSGHNTVSWYQQALGQGPQFIFQYYREEENGRGNFPPRFSGLQFPNYSSELNVNALELDDSALYLCASSRTSGTAINYGYTFGSGTRLTVV.